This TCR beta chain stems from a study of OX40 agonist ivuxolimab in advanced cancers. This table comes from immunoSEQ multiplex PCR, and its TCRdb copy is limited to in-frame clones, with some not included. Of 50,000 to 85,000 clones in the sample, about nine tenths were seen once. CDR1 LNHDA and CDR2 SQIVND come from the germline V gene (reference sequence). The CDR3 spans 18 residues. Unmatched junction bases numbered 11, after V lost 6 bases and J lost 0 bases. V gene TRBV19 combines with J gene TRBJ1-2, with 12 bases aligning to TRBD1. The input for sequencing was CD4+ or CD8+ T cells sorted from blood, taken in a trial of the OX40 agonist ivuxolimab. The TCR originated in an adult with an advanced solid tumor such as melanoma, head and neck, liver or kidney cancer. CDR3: CASSAGTGGRGANYGYTF. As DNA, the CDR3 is TGTGCCAGTAGCGCCGGGACAGGGGGCCGAGGGGCTAACTATGGCTACACCTTC. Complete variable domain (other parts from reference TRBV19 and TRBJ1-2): DGGITQSPKYLFRKEGQNVTLSCEQNLNHDAMYWYRQDPGQGLRLIYYSQIVNDFQKGDIAEGYSVSREKKESFPLTVTSAQKNPTAFYLCASSAGTGGRGANYGYTFGSGTRLTVV.